A single T cell receptor (beta chain) is shown here with its context. The data are from a study of CD8 T cells in Susac syndrome. High-throughput TCR beta sequencing covered peripheral CD8+ and CD4+ T cells. Germline V gene sequence: CDR1 SQVTM, CDR2 ANQGSEA. This CDR3 has 13 residues. Between the trimmed V and J ends, which lost 6 bases and 4 bases, there was a span of 13 bases. The RNA, roughly 0.45 to 1 ug, was put through reverse transcription using random hexamers. MiXCR, run by TCRdb on the immunoSEQ multiplex PCR reads, gives a single entry per CDR3 protein. The table includes 150,000 to 200,000 distinct CDR3 sequences, approximately 95% detected once.

The clonotype was recovered from a human donor with multiple sclerosis. The chain uses TRBV29-1 and TRBJ1-5; D is ambiguous. The sample comprised CD4+ T cells from PBMCs. The CDR3 region is CSVIEQANQPQHF. The CDR3 DNA reads as TGCAGCGTAATTGAGCAGGCAAATCAGCCCCAGCATTTT. Full variable domain (remainder filled in from reference TRBV29-1 and TRBJ1-5): SAVISQKPSRDICQRGTSLTIQCQVDSQVTMMFWYRQQPGQSLTLIATANQGSEATYESGFVIDKFPISRPNLTFSTLTVSNMSPEDSSIYLCSVIEQANQPQHFGDGTRLSIL.